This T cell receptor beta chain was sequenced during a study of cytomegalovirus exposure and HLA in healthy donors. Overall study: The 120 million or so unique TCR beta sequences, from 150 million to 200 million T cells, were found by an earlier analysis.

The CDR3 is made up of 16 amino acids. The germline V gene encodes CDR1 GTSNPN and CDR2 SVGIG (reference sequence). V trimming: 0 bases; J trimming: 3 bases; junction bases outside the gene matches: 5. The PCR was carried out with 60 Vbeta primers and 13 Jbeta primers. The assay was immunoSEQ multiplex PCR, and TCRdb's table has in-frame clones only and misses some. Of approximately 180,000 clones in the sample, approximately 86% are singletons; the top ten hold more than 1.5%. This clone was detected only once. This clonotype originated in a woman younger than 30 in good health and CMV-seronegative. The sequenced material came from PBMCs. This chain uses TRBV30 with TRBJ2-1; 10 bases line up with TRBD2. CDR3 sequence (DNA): TGTGCCTGGAGTGTCATCGGACTAGCGGACTACAATGAGCAGTTCTTC. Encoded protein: CAWSVIGLADYNEQFF.